The rows below give T cell receptor beta chains drawn from one sample of a study of T cell changes during pregnancy in multiple sclerosis. Clones were read by immunoSEQ multiplex PCR, and TCRdb kept only the in-frame ones, dropping some. The table records 55,000 or so clones, roughly 90% of them present only once. This specimen consisted of CD4+ T cells from peripheral blood mononuclear cells, obtained after pregnancy. The receptors shown here come from a female donor with multiple sclerosis, enrolled in a pregnancy study. The CDR3 runs from the conserved cysteine through the conserved F or W. D genes are given only for firm matches. The size of a clone is reported for some rows only, either as once, few or many, or as a class for expanded clones.

clone_size: NA; v_call: TRBV6-5; d_call: TRBD2; j_call: TRBJ2-1; cdr3_nt: TGTGCCAGCCGTAGACTAGCGGCAAACAATGAGCAGTTCTTC; cdr3_aa: CASRRLAANNEQFF
clone_size: NA; v_call: TRBV2; d_call: NA; j_call: TRBJ1-2; cdr3_nt: TGTGCCAGCAGTATCCGGCAGGGGCTAAGTGGCTACACCTTC; cdr3_aa: CASSIRQGLSGYTF
clone_size: NA; v_call: TRBV6-5; d_call: TRBD1; j_call: TRBJ1-5; cdr3_nt: TGTGCCAGCAGTTACTCAGGGGACAGGGTTCAGCCCCAGCATTTT; cdr3_aa: CASSYSGDRVQPQHF
clone_size: NA; v_call: TRBV5-1; d_call: TRBD1; j_call: TRBJ1-2; cdr3_nt: TGCGCCAGCAGCTTGGAAGAGGGGACAGGGTCCTATGGCTACACCTTC; cdr3_aa: CASSLEEGTGSYGYTF
clone_size: NA; v_call: TRBV7-9; d_call: TRBD1; j_call: TRBJ1-3; cdr3_nt: TGTGCCAGCAGCCATAACCCGGGACAGGGACCTAACACCATATATTTT; cdr3_aa: CASSHNPGQGPNTIYF
clone_size: NA; v_call: TRBV5-1; d_call: NA; j_call: TRBJ1-2; cdr3_nt: TGCGCCAGCAGCTTGGTTGCAGGTTCGGATGGCTACACCTTC; cdr3_aa: CASSLVAGSDGYTF
clone_size: NA; v_call: TRBV2; d_call: NA; j_call: TRBJ1-5; cdr3_nt: TGTGCCAGCAGCCCTCAGTACGGGGGCAATCAGCCCCAGCATTTT; cdr3_aa: CASSPQYGGNQPQHF
clone_size: NA; v_call: TRBV19; d_call: TRBD1; j_call: TRBJ2-2; cdr3_nt: TGTGCCAGTAGTATACAGACAGGGAAGCTGTTTTTT; cdr3_aa: CASSIQTGKLFF
clone_size: NA; v_call: TRBV7-3; d_call: TRBD2; j_call: TRBJ2-5; cdr3_nt: TGTGCCAGCAGCTTAAGTCCAGCGGGGGCAGAGACCCAGTACTTC; cdr3_aa: CASSLSPAGAETQYF
clone_size: few; v_call: TRBV7-3; d_call: TRBD1; j_call: TRBJ1-1; cdr3_nt: TGTGCCAGCAGCTCGACAGGGGGCCCGGGCACTGAAGCTTTCTTT; cdr3_aa: CASSSTGGPGTEAFF
clone_size: NA; v_call: TRBV5-1; d_call: NA; j_call: TRBJ2-1; cdr3_nt: TGCGCCAGCAGCTTGGTGTCCCAAATACAGGGGCAGTTCTTC; cdr3_aa: CASSLVSQIQGQFF
clone_size: once; v_call: TRBV4-3; d_call: NA; j_call: TRBJ2-1; cdr3_nt: TGCGCCAGCAGCCAAGTATCGAGAGGGGGTAGTAAGTTCTTC; cdr3_aa: CASSQVSRGGSKFF
clone_size: NA; v_call: TRBV18; d_call: TRBD1; j_call: TRBJ1-2; cdr3_nt: TGTGCCAGCTCGCCTCCGGGACAGTCTAACTATGGCTACACCTTC; cdr3_aa: CASSPPGQSNYGYTF
clone_size: NA; v_call: TRBV25-1; d_call: TRBD2; j_call: TRBJ2-5; cdr3_nt: TGTGCCAGCAGGGGACTAGGGGTTCAAGAGACCCAGTACTTC; cdr3_aa: CASRGLGVQETQYF
clone_size: NA; v_call: TRBV9; d_call: NA; j_call: TRBJ2-1; cdr3_nt: TGTGCCAGCAGCCCCAGATCAGCCTACAATGAGCAGTTCTTC; cdr3_aa: CASSPRSAYNEQFF
clone_size: NA; v_call: TRBV30; d_call: NA; j_call: TRBJ2-7; cdr3_nt: TGTGCCTGGAGTGTACGGGGGGCGCGAGAGCAGTACTTC; cdr3_aa: CAWSVRGAREQYF
clone_size: NA; v_call: TRBV27; d_call: TRBD1; j_call: TRBJ2-7; cdr3_nt: TGTGCCAGCGGCAAACAGGGGGGAGTCTACGAGCAGTACTTC; cdr3_aa: CASGKQGGVYEQYF